The T cell receptor (beta chain) described here comes from a study of read filtering for tumor transcriptome and immune sequencing. Across the whole study: After DNase treatment, RNA was made into whole-transcriptome libraries.

The study, taken as a whole, reports: Without single-read clonotypes, shared clonotype proportions correlated more between IR-seq and RNA-seq.

This clonotype was seen repeatedly, ten times or more. The antigen is unknown. V was cut by 3 bases and J by 8 bases, with 11 bases left in between. The CDR3 runs to 13 residues. Germline CDR1 is SGHRS and CDR2 is YFSETQ. Every patient had bone marrow sampled while the disease was active. This library used approximately 390 ng RNA and molecular barcoded adaptors spanning alpha/delta and beta/gamma chains. From the reads, TCRdb called clonotypes with MiXCR, one entry per CDR3 protein. The sample has some 48,000 distinct CDR3 sequences, roughly 19% seen once. This receptor was taken from a donor aged 40 or older with multiple myeloma. This chain uses TRBV5-1 with TRBJ1-4; D remains unclear. The sequencing input was a population of CD138-negative cells sorted from bone marrow. The CDR3 DNA reads as TGCGCCAGCAGCTGGGGTCTAGGCGAAAAACTGTTTTTT. Protein: CASSWGLGEKLFF.